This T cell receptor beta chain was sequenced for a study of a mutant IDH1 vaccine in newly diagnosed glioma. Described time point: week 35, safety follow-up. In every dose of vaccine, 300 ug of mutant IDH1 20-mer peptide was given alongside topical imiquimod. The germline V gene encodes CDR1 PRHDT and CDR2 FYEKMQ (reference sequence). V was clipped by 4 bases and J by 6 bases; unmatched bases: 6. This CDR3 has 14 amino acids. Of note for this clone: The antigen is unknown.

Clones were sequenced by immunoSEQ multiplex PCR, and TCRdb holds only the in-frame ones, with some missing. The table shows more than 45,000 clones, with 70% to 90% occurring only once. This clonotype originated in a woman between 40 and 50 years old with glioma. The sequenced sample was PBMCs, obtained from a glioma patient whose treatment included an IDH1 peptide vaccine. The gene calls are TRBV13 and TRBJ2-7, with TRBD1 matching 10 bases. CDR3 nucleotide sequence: TGTGCCAGCAGCTACTGGGACAGGGGTGGCGAGCAGTACTTC. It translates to CASSYWDRGGEQYF.